This TCR beta chain was sequenced in a study of shared clonotypes between healthy human individuals. Profiling relied on immunoSEQ multiplex PCR, and the TCRdb table lists in-frame clones only, not all of them. The data hold nearly 1 million clones, with around 80% observed a single time. Only one count was recorded for this clone. Specimen: memory CD4+ T cells sorted from blood. The sample's subset: CD45RA-negative fraction. This TCR derives from a man younger than 35 in good health.

Here the CDR3 reads CASSPEGEKSGTQYF. DNA of the CDR3: TGTGCCAGCAGCCCGGAGGGGGAGAAATCTGGGACCCAGTACTTC. V and J are TRBV11-2 and TRBJ2-5; D tentatively reads TRBD1 or TRBD2 (6 bases each). This CDR3 is 15 amino acids long. V was pared by 5 bases and J by 7 bases, with 20 bases between. Germline CDR1 and CDR2: SGHAT and FQNNGV.